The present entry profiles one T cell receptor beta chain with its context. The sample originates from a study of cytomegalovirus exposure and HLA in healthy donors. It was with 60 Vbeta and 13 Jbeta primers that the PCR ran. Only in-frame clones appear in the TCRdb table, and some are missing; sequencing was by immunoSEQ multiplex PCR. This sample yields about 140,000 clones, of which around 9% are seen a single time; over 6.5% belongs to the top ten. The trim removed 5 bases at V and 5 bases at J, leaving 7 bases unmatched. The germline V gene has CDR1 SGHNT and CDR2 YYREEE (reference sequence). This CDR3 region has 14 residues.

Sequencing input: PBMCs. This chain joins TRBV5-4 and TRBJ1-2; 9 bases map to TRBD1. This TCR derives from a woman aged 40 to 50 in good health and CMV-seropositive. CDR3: CASSSYGTGYGYTF. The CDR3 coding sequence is TGTGCCAGCAGTTCCTACGGGACAGGGTATGGCTACACCTTC.